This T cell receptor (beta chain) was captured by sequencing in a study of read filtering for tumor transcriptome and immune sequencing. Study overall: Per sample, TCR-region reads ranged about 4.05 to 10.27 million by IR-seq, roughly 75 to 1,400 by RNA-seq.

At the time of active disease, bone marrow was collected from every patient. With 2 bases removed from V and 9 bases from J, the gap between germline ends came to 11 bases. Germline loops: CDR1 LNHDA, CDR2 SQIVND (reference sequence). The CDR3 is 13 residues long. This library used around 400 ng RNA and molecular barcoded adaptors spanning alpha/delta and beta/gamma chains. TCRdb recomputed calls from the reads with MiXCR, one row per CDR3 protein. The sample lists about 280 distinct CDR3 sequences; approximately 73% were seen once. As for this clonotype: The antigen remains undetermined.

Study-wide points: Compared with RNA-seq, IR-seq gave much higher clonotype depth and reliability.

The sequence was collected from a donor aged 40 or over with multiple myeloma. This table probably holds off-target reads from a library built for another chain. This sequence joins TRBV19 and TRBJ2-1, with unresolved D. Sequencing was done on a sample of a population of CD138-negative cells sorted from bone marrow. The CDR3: CASSINGFGEQFF. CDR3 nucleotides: TGTGCCAGTAGTATAAATGGATTCGGTGAGCAGTTCTTC.